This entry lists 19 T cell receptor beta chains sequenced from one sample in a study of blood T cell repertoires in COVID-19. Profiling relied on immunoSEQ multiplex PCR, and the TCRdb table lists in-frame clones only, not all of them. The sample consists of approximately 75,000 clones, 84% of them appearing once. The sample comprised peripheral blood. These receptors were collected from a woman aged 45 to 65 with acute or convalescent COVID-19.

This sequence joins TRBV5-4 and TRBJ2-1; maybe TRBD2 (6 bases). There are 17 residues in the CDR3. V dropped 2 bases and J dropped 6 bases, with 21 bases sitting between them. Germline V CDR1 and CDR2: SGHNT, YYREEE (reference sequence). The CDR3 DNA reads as TGTGCCAGCAGCTTCCCGGAGGAGCGGGTACTGGGCAATGAGCAGTTCTTC. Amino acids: CASSFPEERVLGNEQFF.

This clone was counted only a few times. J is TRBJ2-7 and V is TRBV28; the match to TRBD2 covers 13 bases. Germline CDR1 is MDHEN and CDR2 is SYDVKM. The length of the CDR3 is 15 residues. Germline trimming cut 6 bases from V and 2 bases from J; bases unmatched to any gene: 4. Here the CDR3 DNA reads TGTGCCAGCAGCACCGGGACTAGCGGGACCTACGAGCAGTACTTC. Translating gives CASSTGTSGTYEQYF.

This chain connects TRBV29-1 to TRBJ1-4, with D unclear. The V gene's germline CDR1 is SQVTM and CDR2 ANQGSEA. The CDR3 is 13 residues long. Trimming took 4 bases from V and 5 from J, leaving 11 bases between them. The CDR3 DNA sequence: TGCAGCGTTGGCCGCAGGTTAAATGAAAAACTGTTTTTT. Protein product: CSVGRRLNEKLFF.

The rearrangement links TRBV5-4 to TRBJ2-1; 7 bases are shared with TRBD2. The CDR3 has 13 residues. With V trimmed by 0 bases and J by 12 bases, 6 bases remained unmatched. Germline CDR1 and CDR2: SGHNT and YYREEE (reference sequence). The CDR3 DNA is TGTGCCAGCAGCTTGGAAGGGGCTAGCGGGCAGTTCTTC. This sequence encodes CASSLEGASGQFF.

The CDR3 loop is CASSPWRDHNSPLHF. CDR3 DNA: TGTGCCAGCAGCCCCTGGCGGGACCATAATTCACCCCTCCACTTT. The chain couples TRBV7-9 to TRBJ1-6, with D perhaps matching TRBD1 (5 bases). V lost 5 bases and J 5 bases, leaving 13 bases between the germline ends. The germline gives CDR1 SEHNR, CDR2 FQNEAQ (reference sequence). The CDR3 runs 15 residues.

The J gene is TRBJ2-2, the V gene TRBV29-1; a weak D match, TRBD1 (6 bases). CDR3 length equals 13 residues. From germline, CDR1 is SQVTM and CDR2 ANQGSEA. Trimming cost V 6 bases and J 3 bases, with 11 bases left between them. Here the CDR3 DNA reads TGCAGCGTGGAACAGGGATACACCGGGGAGCTGTTTTTT. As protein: CSVEQGYTGELFF.

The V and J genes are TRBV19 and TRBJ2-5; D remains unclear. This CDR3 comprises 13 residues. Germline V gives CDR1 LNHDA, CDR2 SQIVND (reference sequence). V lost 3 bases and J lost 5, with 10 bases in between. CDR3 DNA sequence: TGTGCCAGTAGTATCGGTAGAACGGAGACCCAGTACTTC. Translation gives CASSIGRTETQYF.

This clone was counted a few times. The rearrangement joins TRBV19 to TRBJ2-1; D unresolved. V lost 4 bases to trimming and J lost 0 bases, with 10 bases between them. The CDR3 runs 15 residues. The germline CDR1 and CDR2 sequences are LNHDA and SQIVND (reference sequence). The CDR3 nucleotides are TGTGCCAGTAGTACACAGAAAACCTCCTACAATGAGCAGTTCTTC. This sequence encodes CASSTQKTSYNEQFF. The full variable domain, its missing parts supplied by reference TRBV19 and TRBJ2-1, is DGGITQSPKYLFRKEGQNVTLSCEQNLNHDAMYWYRQDPGQGLRLIYYSQIVNDFQKGDIAEGYSVSREKKESFPLTVTSAQKNPTAFYLCASSTQKTSYNEQFFGPGTRLTVL.

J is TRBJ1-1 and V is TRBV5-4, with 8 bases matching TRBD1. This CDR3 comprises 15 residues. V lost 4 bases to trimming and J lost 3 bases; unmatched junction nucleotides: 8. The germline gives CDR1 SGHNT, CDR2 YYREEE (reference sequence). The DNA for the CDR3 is TGTGCCAGCAGCCCGCCAGGGGGCGCGGACACTGAAGCTTTCTTT. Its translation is CASSPPGGADTEAFF.

CDR3 in DNA: TGTGCCATCAGTGGGGGACAGGGGGCGTTTGGCAATCAGCCCCAGCATTTT. Its protein is CAISGGQGAFGNQPQHF. V gene TRBV10-3 combines with J gene TRBJ1-5; 12 bases agree with TRBD1. V was clipped by 4 bases and J by 2 bases; unmatched bases: 6. The CDR3 contains 17 residues. Germline assignment: CDR1 ENHRY and CDR2 SYGVKD.

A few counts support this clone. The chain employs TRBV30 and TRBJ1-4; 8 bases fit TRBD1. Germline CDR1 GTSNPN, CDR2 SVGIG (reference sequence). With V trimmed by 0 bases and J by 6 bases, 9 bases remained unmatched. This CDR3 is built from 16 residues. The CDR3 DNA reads TGTGCCTGGAGTGTATGGCCGGGACAGGTGGATGAAAAACTGTTTTTT. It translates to CAWSVWPGQVDEKLFF.

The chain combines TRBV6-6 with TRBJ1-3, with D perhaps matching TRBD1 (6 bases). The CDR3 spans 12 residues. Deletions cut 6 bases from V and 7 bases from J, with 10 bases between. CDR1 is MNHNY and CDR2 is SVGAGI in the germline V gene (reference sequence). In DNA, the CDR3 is TGTGCCAGCAGCCAGGGGACCAACACCATATATTTT. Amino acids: CASSQGTNTIYF.

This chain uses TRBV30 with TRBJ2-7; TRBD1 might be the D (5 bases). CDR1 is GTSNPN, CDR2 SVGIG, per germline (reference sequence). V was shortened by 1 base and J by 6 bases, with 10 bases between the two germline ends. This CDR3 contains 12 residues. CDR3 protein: CAWSDRSAEQYF. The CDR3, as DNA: TGTGCCTGGAGTGACAGGTCGGCCGAGCAGTACTTC. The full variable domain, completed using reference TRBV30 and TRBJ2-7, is SQTIHQWPATLVQPVGSPLSLECTVEGTSNPNLYWYRQAAGRGLQLLFYSVGIGQISSEVPQNLSASRPQDRQFILSSKKLLLSDSGFYLCAWSDRSAEQYFGPGTRLTVT.

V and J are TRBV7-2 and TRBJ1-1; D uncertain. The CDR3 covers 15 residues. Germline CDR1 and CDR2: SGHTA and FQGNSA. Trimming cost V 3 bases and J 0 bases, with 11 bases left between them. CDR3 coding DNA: TGTGCCAGCAGCTTCGAGGGTGCTTTGAACACTGAAGCTTTCTTT. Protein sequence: CASSFEGALNTEAFF.

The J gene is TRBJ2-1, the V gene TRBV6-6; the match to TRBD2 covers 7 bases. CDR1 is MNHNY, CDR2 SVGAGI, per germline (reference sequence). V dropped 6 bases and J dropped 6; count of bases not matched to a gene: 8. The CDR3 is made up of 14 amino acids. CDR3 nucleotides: TGTGCCAGCAGCCACACCAGGGAGGGCAATGAGCAGTTCTTC. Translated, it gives CASSHTREGNEQFF.

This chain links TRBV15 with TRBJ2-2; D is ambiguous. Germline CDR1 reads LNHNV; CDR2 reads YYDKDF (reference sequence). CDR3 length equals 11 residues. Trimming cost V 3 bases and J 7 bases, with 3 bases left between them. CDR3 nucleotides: TGTGCCACCAGCAGTATCGGGGAGCTGTTTTTT. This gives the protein CATSSIGELFF.

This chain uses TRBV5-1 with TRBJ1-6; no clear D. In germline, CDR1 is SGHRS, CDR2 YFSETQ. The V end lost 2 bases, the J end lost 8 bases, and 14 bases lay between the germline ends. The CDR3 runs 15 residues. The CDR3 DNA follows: TGCGCCAGCAGCTTCTCTAAGGGAGGTGATTCACCCCTCCACTTT. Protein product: CASSFSKGGDSPLHF. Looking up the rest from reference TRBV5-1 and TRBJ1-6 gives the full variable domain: KAGVTQTPRYLIKTRGQQVTLSCSPISGHRSVSWYQQTPGQGLQFLFEYFSETQRNKGNFPGRFSGRQFSNSRSEMNVSTLELGDSALYLCASSFSKGGDSPLHFGNGTRLTVT.

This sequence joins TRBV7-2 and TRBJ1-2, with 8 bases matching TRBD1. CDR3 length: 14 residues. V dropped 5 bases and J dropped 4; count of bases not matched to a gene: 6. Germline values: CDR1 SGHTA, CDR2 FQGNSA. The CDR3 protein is CASSRTGRSYGYTF. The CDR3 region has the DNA TGTGCCAGCAGCCGGACAGGGAGGAGCTATGGCTACACCTTC.

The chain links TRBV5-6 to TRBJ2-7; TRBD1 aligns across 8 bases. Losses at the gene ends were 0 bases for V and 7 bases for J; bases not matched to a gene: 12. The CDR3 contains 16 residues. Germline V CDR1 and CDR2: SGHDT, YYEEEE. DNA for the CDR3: TGTGCCAGCAGCTTGGGAGGTCGACAGGGGTCCTGGGAGCAGTACTTC. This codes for CASSLGGRQGSWEQYF.